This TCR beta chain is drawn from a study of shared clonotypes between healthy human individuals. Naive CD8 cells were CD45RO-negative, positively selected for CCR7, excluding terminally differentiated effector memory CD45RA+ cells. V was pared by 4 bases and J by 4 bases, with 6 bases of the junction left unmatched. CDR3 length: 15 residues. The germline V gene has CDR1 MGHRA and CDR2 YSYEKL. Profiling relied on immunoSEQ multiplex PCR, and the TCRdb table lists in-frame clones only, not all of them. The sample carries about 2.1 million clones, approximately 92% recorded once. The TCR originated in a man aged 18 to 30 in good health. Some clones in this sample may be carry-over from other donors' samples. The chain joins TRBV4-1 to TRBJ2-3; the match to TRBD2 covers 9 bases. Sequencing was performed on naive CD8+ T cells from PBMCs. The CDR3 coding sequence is TGCGCCAGCAGCCTTATAGCGGGAGAATCAGATACGCAGTATTTT. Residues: CASSLIAGESDTQYF.